Below are 32 T cell receptor beta chains sequenced from a single sample in a study of T cells in Graves' hyperthyroidism and ophthalmopathy. There were TCR beta CDR3 regions amplified from RNA transcripts. The TCR CDR3 first-round RT-PCR relied on the HTBI primer set. TCRdb re-called the multiplex PCR reads with MiXCR, one entry per CDR3 protein. The table includes about 540,000 distinct CDR3 sequences, about 45% detected once. Specimen: peripheral blood or thyroid tissue (not recorded which). These receptors came from a woman aged 18-29 years with Graves' hyperthyroidism.

This rearrangement joins TRBV24-1 to TRBJ2-1, with D perhaps given as TRBD1 or TRBD2 (5 bases each). Germline assignment: CDR1 KGHDR and CDR2 SFDVKD. The CDR3 runs 16 residues. The germline V and J ends were trimmed by 5 bases and 5 bases, with 18 bases remaining between them. The CDR3 sequence: CATSGDPGFGNNEQFF. The DNA of the CDR3 is TGTGCCACCAGTGGGGACCCAGGGTTCGGCAACAATGAGCAGTTCTTC.

The chain carries TRBV4-1 and TRBJ2-1; D is unclear. Trimming removed 1 base from V and 2 bases from J, with 12 bases in between. The CDR3 extends over 16 amino acids. CDR1 is MGHRA, CDR2 YSYEKL, per germline. The CDR3: CASSQATTPPYNEQFF. Here the CDR3 DNA reads TGCGCCAGCAGCCAAGCAACCACTCCTCCCTACAATGAGCAGTTCTTC.

This clonotype appeared many times. The chain uses TRBV7-9 and TRBJ2-7, with D possibly called TRBD1 or TRBD2 (6 bases each). The CDR3 is made up of 12 amino acids. Trimming pared 5 bases from V and 10 bases from J, leaving 15 bases between. CDR1 and CDR2 from the germline V gene are SEHNR and FQNEAQ (reference sequence). For the CDR3, the DNA is TGTGCCAGCAGCAAAAACGGGGGCCCCCAGTACTTC. Its protein is CASSKNGGPQYF.

The CDR3: CASSGDNNQPQHF. CDR3 bases: TGCGCCAGCAGTGGGGACAACAATCAGCCCCAGCATTTT. The chain couples TRBV5-1 to TRBJ1-5; D is perhaps TRBD1 (6 bases). The CDR3 has 13 residues. V lost 5 bases to trimming and J lost 3 bases, with 9 bases between them. Germline CDR1 reads SGHRS; CDR2 reads YFSETQ.

This clonotype appeared many times. This chain joins TRBV7-8 and TRBJ1-1; unclear D gene. Germline CDR1 and CDR2: SGHVS and FQNEAQ. This CDR3 has 13 amino acids. V lost 1 base, J lost 3 bases, and 6 bases lay in between. This chain's CDR3 is CASSLEMHTEAFF. DNA of the CDR3: TGTGCCAGCAGCTTAGAAATGCACACTGAAGCTTTCTTT.

This chain links TRBV10-3 with TRBJ2-7, with D perhaps matching TRBD1 or TRBD2 (7 bases each). The germline V gene has CDR1 ENHRY and CDR2 SYGVKD. Between the trimmed V and J ends, which lost 4 bases and 3 bases, there was a span of 19 bases. The CDR3 runs to 16 residues. CDR3 amino acids: CAISASRGGGSYEQYF. The CDR3 nucleotides are TGTGCCATCAGTGCTAGCCGAGGGGGCGGGAGCTACGAGCAGTACTTC.

This clonotype was recorded a few times. The CDR3 is CASSPVVGRGSSYEQYF. In nucleotides, the CDR3 is TGTGCCAGCAGCCCAGTGGTCGGGCGGGGAAGCTCCTACGAGCAGTACTTC. The chain uses TRBV7-2 and TRBJ2-7; weak D call: TRBD2 (6 bases). The CDR3 runs to 17 residues. V was cut by 5 bases and J by 0 bases, with 20 bases left in between. In germline, CDR1 is SGHTA, CDR2 FQGNSA.

The chain joins TRBV29-1 to TRBJ1-4; tentative D call: TRBD1 (5 bases). The CDR3 totals 15 residues. The germline V gene encodes CDR1 SQVTM and CDR2 ANQGSEA. Trimming pared 4 bases from V and 7 bases from J, leaving 19 bases between. DNA for the CDR3: TGCAGCGTTGGGACCGCGAACATGGGGGGTGAAAAACTGTTTTTT. Amino acids: CSVGTANMGGEKLFF.

The sample holds many counts of this clonotype. This sequence joins TRBV12-3 or TRBV12-4 and TRBJ2-7; 12 bases agree with TRBD2. J gave up 6 bases and V 6 bases, and 9 bases lay outside the gene matches. This CDR3 is built from 15 residues. This CDR3 reads CASSLSSGRAIEQYF. CDR3 nucleotides: TGTGCCAGCAGCCTTTCTAGCGGGAGGGCCATCGAGCAGTACTTC.

The V gene is TRBV7-3, the J gene TRBJ2-7; maybe TRBD2 (6 bases). The tail of the sequence fits TRBJ2-1 better, so the J call may be wrong. CDR1 is SGHTA, CDR2 FQGTGA, per germline. The CDR3 runs 13 residues. CDR3 residues: CASSLSSAGEQFF. CDR3 DNA: TGTGCCAGCAGCTTATCCTCGGCGGGAGAGCAGTTCTTC.

This clonotype was counted ten times or more. V gene TRBV20-1 combines with J gene TRBJ1-4; D uncertain. Germline V gene data show CDR1 as DFQATT and CDR2 as SNEGSKA (reference sequence). Trimming took off 3 bases at V and 3 bases at J, with 5 bases between the two ends. The CDR3 is made up of 12 amino acids. Here the CDR3 reads CSASQANEKLFF. CDR3 nucleotides: TGCAGTGCTAGCCAGGCTAATGAAAAACTGTTTTTT.

As to this clonotype: Possible read error: a much larger clone is one base away. The V call is TRBV7-6, the J call TRBJ2-2, with D maybe TRBD1 (5 bases). V shed 8 bases and J shed 3 bases, with 16 bases lying between them. Germline CDR1 reads SGHVS; CDR2 reads FNYEAQ. The CDR3 length is 15 residues. The CDR3 coding sequence is TGTGCCAGCGGCCGAGAGACAGATCACACCGGGGAGCTGTTTTTT. It encodes CASGRETDHTGELFF.

The chain carries TRBV24-1 and TRBJ2-6, with 9 bases that match TRBD1. Unmatched junction bases numbered 4, after V lost 8 bases and J lost 0 bases. Looked up from germline, CDR1 is KGHDR and CDR2 is SFDVKD. The length of the CDR3 is 16 residues. This CDR3 reads CATNGTGNSGANVLTF. CDR3 coding DNA: TGTGCCACCAACGGGACAGGGAACTCTGGGGCCAACGTCCTGACTTTC.

With respect to this clonotype: The junction departs from germline at one end; a sequencing error may be responsible. The chain uses TRBV24-1 and TRBJ1-2, with 7 nucleotides matching TRBD1. The CDR3 is 13 residues long. Germline V gene sequence: CDR1 KGHDR, CDR2 SFDVKD. The CDR3 reads CATSDEGAWGLSF. CDR3 bases: TGTGCCACCAGTGATGAGGGGGCATGGGGCCTCTCCTTC.

In the case of this clonotype: A much larger clone differs from this one at a single base, so this may be a read error. The gene calls are TRBV20-1 and TRBJ1-4; D is undetermined. Per germline, CDR1 DFQATT and CDR2 SNEGSKA (reference sequence). The CDR3 length is 11 residues. Between the trimmed V and J ends, which lost 0 bases and 7 bases, there was a span of 3 bases. The CDR3 region has the DNA TGCAGTGCTAGAGAGGCTGAAAAACTGTTTTTT. Amino acid sequence: CSAREAEKLFF.

This clonotype was counted ten times or more. The chain links TRBV10-3 to TRBJ2-5; 9 nucleotides agree with TRBD1. The CDR3 sequence is 15 residues long. Unmatched junction bases numbered 1, after V lost 0 bases and J lost 2 bases. CDR1 and CDR2 from the germline V gene are ENHRY and SYGVKD. The CDR3: CAISESQGAQETQYF. DNA for the CDR3: TGTGCCATCAGTGAGTCACAGGGGGCTCAAGAGACCCAGTACTTC.

This clonotype was found many times. The rearrangement links TRBV5-1 to TRBJ2-2, with D tentatively TRBD2 (6 bases). CDR3 size: 16 residues. CDR1 is SGHRS and CDR2 is YFSETQ in the germline V gene. V lost 2 bases, J lost 4 bases, and 15 bases lay in between. DNA for the CDR3: TGCGCCAGCAGCTTCCAACGGGGAGGTGGCACCGGGGAGCTGTTTTTT. This encodes CASSFQRGGGTGELFF. Full variable domain (missing parts from reference TRBV5-1 and TRBJ2-2): KAGVTQTPRYLIKTRGQQVTLSCSPISGHRSVSWYQQTPGQGLQFLFEYFSETQRNKGNFPGRFSGRQFSNSRSEMNVSTLELGDSALYLCASSFQRGGGTGELFFGEGSRLTVL.

The J gene is TRBJ2-7, the V gene TRBV20-1; 13 nucleotides agree with TRBD2. Matching the DNA end better, TRBJ2-1 makes the J call doubtful. The CDR3 spans 16 residues. Germline CDR1 is DFQATT and CDR2 is SNEGSKA (reference sequence). The CDR3, as DNA: TGCAGTGCTAATACCGGGACTAGCGGGATCTACAATGAGCAGTTCTTC. It yields the protein CSANTGTSGIYNEQFF.

This clonotype showed up just once. The chain employs TRBV10-3 and TRBJ2-7; D gene unclear. Between the trimmed V and J ends, which lost 3 bases and 7 bases, there was a span of 7 bases. Per the germline V gene, CDR1 is ENHRY and CDR2 is SYGVKD. The CDR3 consists of 11 residues. CDR3 sequence reads: CAISDFNEQYF. The CDR3 nucleotides are TGTGCCATCAGTGACTTCAATGAGCAGTACTTC.

J is TRBJ1-5 and V is TRBV12-5; possible D gene TRBD1, 5 bases. Trimming left V 4 bases short and J 2 bases short, with 6 bases between. The CDR3 loop spans 13 amino acids. Germline values: CDR1 LGHNT, CDR2 FRNRAP. CDR3 amino acids: CASGWGGNQPQHF. The CDR3 coding sequence is TGTGCTAGTGGTTGGGGGGGCAATCAGCCCCAGCATTTT. Complete variable domain (other parts from reference TRBV12-5 and TRBJ1-5): DARVTQTPRHKVTEMGQEVTMRCQPILGHNTVFWYRQTMMQGLELLAYFRNRAPLDDSGMPKDRFSAEMPDATLATLKIQPSEPRDSAVYFCASGWGGNQPQHFGDGTRLSIL.

CDR3 coding DNA: TGCAGCGTTGAAACGACGGGACTAGCGGGGGAAAAACTGTTTTTT. Encoded protein: CSVETTGLAGEKLFF. The chain carries TRBV29-1 and TRBJ1-4; tentative D call: TRBD1 (5 bases). The V gene lost 2 bases and the J gene lost 8 bases, with 18 bases spanning the gap. CDR3 length: 15 amino acids. Germline V gene data show CDR1 as SQVTM and CDR2 as ANQGSEA.

Details on this clonotype: A read error may be the cause here, since a much bigger clone is one base away. This chain links TRBV4-3 with TRBJ1-3; D is ambiguous. This CDR3 has 18 amino acids. Germline CDR1 reads LGHNA; CDR2 reads YSLEER. V gave up 1 base and J gave up 0 bases, with 16 bases separating them. The CDR3 loop reads CASSQAGRSWGSGNTIYF. CDR3 nucleotide sequence: TGCGCCAGCAGCCAAGCTGGGAGGTCGTGGGGCTCTGGAAACACCATATATTTT.

This clonotype was seen repeatedly, ten times or more. The chain combines TRBV7-2 with TRBJ2-3; no definite D call. Trimming took off 1 base at V and 1 base at J, with 6 bases between the two ends. Germline V gene lookup returns CDR1 SGHTA and CDR2 FQGNSA. The CDR3 is 14 amino acids. In nucleotides, the CDR3 is TGTGCCAGCAGCTTAGGGAGCGGCACAGATACGCAGTATTTT. Protein sequence: CASSLGSGTDTQYF.

This clonotype has more than one count but fewer than ten. The conserved phenylalanine or tryptophan is not found at the CDR3 terminus, so this likely reflects a read error. The DNA is left out, because the CDR3 cannot be placed on it with certainty; the CDR3 is given as TCRdb lists it. The V call is TRBV6-5, the J call TRBJ1-3. Per germline, CDR1 MNHEY and CDR2 SVGAGI. The CDR3 has 8 residues if both end residues are counted. The CDR3 spells CASSTGDT.

This clonotype was counted many times. The V and J genes are TRBV7-3 and TRBJ1-1; D is uncertain. The CDR3 contains 13 residues. Deletions cut 5 bases from V and 3 bases from J, with 10 bases between. Germline assignment: CDR1 SGHTA and CDR2 FQGTGA. The CDR3 nucleotides read TGTGCCAGCAGCCAAGGTCCTGACACTGAAGCTTTCTTT. This gives the protein CASSQGPDTEAFF.

Concerning this clonotype: One end of the junction fails to match germline, which may point to a read error. V and J are TRBV2 and TRBJ1-1, with 8 bases fitting TRBD1. The length of the CDR3 is 14 residues. CDR1 SNHLY and CDR2 FYNNEI come from the germline V gene. CDR3 bases: TGTGCCAGCCAGGGGGCAGGGATGAACACTGAGGCTTTCTTT. Its protein is CASQGAGMNTEAFF.

At least ten counts were recorded for this clonotype. The chain combines TRBV7-9 with TRBJ1-4, with 9 nucleotides matching TRBD1. The ends lost 6 bases at V and 7 bases at J; junction bases unmatched: 9. The CDR3 length is 15 residues. The germline V gene encodes CDR1 SEHNR and CDR2 FQNEAQ (reference sequence). CDR3 sequence: CASSSPGTGLEKLFF. DNA of the CDR3: TGTGCCAGCAGTTCGCCCGGGACAGGGCTTGAAAAACTGTTTTTT.

V gene TRBV10-3 combines with J gene TRBJ1-1; D is unclear. Trimming removed 2 bases at V and 2 bases at J, with 12 bases between. The length of the CDR3 is 15 residues. Germline V gene sequence: CDR1 ENHRY, CDR2 SYGVKD. CDR3 in amino acids: CAISEEQTVNTEAFF. CDR3 DNA sequence: TGTGCCATCAGTGAGGAACAGACCGTCAACACTGAAGCTTTCTTT.

This chain links TRBV11-3 with TRBJ2-5; no definite D call. The better agreement between TRBJ2-1 and the DNA end casts doubt on the J call. The germline gives CDR1 SGHNT, CDR2 YENEEA. CDR3 length: 13 amino acids. The CDR3 nucleotides are TGTGCCAGCACCACCCTTTCCAAGGATGAGCAGTTCTTC. It codes for CASTTLSKDEQFF.

This clonotype was detected many times. The chain links TRBV5-1 to TRBJ1-2; 11 bases align to TRBD1. There are 14 residues in the CDR3. The J segment lost 4 bases and the V segment lost 3 bases, leaving 2 bases of the junction unmatched. Looked up from germline, CDR1 is SGHRS and CDR2 is YFSETQ. Written as DNA, the CDR3 is TGCGCCAGCAGCTGGGGACAGGGGGGCTATGGCTACACCTTC. The encoded protein is CASSWGQGGYGYTF.

This clonotype was counted at least ten times. The chain couples TRBV20-1 to TRBJ2-5; no definite D call. The V gene lost 1 base and the J gene lost 2 bases, with 11 bases spanning the gap. The CDR3 is 14 amino acids. Germline CDR1 DFQATT, CDR2 SNEGSKA (reference sequence). CDR3 sequence reads: CSARGGSAQETQYF. DNA of the CDR3: TGCAGTGCTAGAGGTGGGTCAGCTCAAGAGACCCAGTACTTC.

Remarks on this clonotype: This may come from a read error, since a much larger clone is one base off. The chain joins TRBV28 to TRBJ2-7, with 9 bases identical to TRBD1. The CDR3 totals 15 residues. Looked up from germline, CDR1 is MDHEN and CDR2 is SYDVKM. CDR3 DNA sequence: TGTGCCAGCAGAACACCGGGACAGGGAAGCTACGGGCAGTACTTC. It specifies CASRTPGQGSYGQYF.